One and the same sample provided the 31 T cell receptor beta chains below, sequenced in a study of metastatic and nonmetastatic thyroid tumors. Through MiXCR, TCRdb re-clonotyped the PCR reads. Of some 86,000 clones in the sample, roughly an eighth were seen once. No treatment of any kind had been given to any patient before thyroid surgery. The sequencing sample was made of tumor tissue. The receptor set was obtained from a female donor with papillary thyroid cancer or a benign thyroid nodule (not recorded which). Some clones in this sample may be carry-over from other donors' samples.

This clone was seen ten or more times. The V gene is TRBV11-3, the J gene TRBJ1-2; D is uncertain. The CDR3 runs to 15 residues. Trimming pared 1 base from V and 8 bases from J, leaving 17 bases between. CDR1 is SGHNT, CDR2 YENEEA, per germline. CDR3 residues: CASSLGTTVNEGYTF. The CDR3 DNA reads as TGTGCCAGCAGCTTAGGAACGACGGTTAATGAGGGCTACACCTTC.

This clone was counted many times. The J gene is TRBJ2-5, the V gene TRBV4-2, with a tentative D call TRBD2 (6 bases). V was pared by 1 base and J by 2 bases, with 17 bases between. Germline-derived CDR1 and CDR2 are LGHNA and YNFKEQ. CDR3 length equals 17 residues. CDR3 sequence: CASSQVADGSGQETQYF. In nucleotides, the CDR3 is TGTGCCAGCAGCCAAGTAGCTGACGGGAGTGGGCAAGAGACCCAGTACTTC.

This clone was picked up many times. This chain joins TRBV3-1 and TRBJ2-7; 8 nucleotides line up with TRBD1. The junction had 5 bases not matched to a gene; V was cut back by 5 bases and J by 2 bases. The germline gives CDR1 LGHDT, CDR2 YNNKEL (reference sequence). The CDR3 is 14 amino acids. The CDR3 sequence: CASSSHRGTYEQYF. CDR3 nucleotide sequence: TGTGCCAGCAGCTCACACAGGGGGACCTACGAGCAGTACTTC.

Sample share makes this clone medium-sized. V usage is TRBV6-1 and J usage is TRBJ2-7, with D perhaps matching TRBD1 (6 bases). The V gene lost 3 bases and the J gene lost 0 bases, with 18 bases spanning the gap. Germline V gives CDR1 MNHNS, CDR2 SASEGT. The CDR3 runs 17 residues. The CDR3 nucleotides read TGTGCCAGCAGTGATTGGAAGAGGACAGCGCACTCCTACGAGCAGTACTTC. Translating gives CASSDWKRTAHSYEQYF.

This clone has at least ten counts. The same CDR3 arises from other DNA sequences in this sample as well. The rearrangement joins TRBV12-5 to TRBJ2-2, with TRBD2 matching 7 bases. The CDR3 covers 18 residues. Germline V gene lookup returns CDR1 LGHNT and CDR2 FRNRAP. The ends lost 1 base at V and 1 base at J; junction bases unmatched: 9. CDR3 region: CASGLATGGTKNTGELFF. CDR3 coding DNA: TGTGCTAGTGGTTTGGCAACCGGGGGGACTAAGAACACCGGGGAGCTGTTTTTT.

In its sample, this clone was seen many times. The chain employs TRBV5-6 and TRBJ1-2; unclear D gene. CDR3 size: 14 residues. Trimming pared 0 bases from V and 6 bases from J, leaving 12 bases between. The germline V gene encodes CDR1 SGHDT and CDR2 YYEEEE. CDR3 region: CASSLDASSDGYTF. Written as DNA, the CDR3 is TGTGCCAGCAGCTTGGACGCCTCCTCGGATGGCTACACCTTC.

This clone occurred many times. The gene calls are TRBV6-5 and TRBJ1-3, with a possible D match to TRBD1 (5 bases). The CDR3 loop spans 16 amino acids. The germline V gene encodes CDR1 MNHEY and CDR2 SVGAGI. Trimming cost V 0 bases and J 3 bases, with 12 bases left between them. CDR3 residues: CASSYSIGGFGNTIYF. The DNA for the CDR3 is TGTGCCAGCAGTTACTCGATCGGGGGATTTGGAAACACCATATATTTT.

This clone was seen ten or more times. CDR3 sequence reads: CASRTVPPIYGYTF. CDR3 nucleotide sequence: TGTGCCAGCAGAACGGTCCCGCCGATTTATGGCTACACCTTC. The J gene is TRBJ1-2, the V gene TRBV6-2 or TRBV6-3; D gene unclear. The CDR3 sequence is 14 residues long. Germline V gene sequence: CDR1 MNHEY, CDR2 SVGEGT. Deletions cut 6 bases from V and 5 bases from J, with 16 bases between.

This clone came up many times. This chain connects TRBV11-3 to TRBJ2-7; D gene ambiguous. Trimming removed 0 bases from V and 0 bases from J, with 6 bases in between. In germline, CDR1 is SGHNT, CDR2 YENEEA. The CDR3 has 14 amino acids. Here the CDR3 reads CASSLEADSYEQYF. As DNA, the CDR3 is TGTGCCAGCAGCTTAGAGGCCGACTCCTACGAGCAGTACTTC.

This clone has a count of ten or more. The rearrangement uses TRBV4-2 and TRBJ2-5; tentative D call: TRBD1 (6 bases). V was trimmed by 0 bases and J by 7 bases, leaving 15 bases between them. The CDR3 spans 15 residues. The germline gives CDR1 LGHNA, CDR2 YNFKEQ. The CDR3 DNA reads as TGTGCCAGCAGCCAAGAGGGTACAGGGCGGGTGACCCAGTACTTC. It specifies CASSQEGTGRVTQYF.

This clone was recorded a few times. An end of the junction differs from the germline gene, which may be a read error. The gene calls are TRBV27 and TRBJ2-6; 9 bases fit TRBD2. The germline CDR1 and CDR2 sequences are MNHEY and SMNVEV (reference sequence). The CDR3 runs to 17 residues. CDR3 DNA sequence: TGTGCCGGCAGTTTAAAAGCGGGAGGATCTTGGGCCAACGTCCTGACTTTC. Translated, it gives CAGSLKAGGSWANVLTF.

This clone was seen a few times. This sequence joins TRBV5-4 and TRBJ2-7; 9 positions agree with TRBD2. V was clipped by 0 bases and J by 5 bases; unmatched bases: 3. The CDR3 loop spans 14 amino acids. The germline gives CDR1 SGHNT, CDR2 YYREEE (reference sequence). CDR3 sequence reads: CASSLASGKDEQYF. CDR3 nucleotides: TGTGCCAGCAGCTTGGCTAGCGGGAAGGACGAGCAGTACTTC.

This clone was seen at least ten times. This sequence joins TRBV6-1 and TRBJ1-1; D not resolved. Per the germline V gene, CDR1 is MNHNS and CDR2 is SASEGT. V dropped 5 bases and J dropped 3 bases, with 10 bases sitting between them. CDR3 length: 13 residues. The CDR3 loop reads CASSQTEHTEAFF. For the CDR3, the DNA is TGTGCCAGCAGTCAGACGGAGCACACTGAAGCTTTCTTT.

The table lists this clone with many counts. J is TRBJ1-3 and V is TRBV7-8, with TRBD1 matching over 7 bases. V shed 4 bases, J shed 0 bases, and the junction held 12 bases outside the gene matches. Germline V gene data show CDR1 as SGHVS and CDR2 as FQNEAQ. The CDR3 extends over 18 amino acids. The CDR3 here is CASSYRDRYTYSGNTIYF. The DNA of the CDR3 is TGTGCCAGCAGCTACCGGGACAGATATACCTACTCTGGAAACACCATATATTTT.

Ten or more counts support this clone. The CDR3 coding sequence is TGCAGCGTTGTTCCGCCGGGACAGAACACTGAAGCTTTCTTT. Its protein product is CSVVPPGQNTEAFF. The V call is TRBV29-1, the J call TRBJ1-1; D is perhaps TRBD1 (6 bases). The germline CDR1 and CDR2 sequences are SQVTM and ANQGSEA. With 4 bases removed from V and 1 base from J, the gap between germline ends came to 13 bases. The CDR3 sequence is 14 residues long.

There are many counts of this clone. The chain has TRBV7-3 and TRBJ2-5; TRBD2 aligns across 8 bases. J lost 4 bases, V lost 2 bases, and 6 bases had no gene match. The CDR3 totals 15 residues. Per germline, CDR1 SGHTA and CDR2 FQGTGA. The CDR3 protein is CASSLAGGGGETQYF. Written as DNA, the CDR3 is TGTGCCAGCAGCTTAGCGGGAGGAGGGGGAGAGACCCAGTACTTC.

In DNA form, the CDR3 reads TGCAGCGTTGATGGACAGCGACGGGAGACCCAGTACTTC. Translation: CSVDGQRRETQYF. The chain employs TRBV29-1 and TRBJ2-5; maybe TRBD1 (6 bases). The germline V gene encodes CDR1 SQVTM and CDR2 ANQGSEA. This CDR3 spans 13 amino acids. Deletions cut 3 bases from V and 5 bases from J, with 13 bases between.

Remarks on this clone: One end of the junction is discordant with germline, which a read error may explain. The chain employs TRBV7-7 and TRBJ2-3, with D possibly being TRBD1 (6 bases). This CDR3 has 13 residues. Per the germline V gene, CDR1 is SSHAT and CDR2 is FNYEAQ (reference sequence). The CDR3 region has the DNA TGTGCTAGCAGCCGCGGACAGTCCGATACGCAGTATTTT. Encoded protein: CASSRGQSDTQYF.

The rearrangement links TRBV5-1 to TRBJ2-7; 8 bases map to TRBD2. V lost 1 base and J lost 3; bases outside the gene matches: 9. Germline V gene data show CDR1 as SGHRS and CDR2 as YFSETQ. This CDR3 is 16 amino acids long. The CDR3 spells CASSLFLGLALYEQYF. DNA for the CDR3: TGCGCCAGCAGCTTGTTCCTAGGACTAGCTCTCTACGAGCAGTACTTC.

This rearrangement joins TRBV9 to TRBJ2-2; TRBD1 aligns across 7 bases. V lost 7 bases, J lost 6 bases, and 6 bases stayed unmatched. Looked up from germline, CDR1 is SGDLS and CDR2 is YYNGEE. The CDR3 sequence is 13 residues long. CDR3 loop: CASLQGSAGELFF. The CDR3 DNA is TGTGCCAGCTTACAGGGGAGTGCCGGGGAGCTGTTTTTT. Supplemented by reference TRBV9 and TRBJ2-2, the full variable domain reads DSGVTQTPKHLITATGQRVTLRCSPRSGDLSVYWYQQSLDQGLQFLIQYYNGEERAKGNILERFSAQQFPDLHSELNLSSLELGDSALYFCASLQGSAGELFFGEGSRLTVL.

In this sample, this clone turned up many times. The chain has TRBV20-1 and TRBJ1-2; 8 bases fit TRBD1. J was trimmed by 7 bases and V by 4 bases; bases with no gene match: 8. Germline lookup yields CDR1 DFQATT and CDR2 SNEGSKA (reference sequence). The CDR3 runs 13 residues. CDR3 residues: CSAKRGQGAGYTF. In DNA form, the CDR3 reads TGCAGTGCTAAAAGGGGGCAGGGGGCTGGCTACACCTTC.

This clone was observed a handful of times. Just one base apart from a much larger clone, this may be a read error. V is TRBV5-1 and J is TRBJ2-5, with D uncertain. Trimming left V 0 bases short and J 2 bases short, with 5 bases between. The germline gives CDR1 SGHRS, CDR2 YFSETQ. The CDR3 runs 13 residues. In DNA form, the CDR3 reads TGCGCCAGCAGCTTGGGTCGGCAAGAGACCCAGTACTTC. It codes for CASSLGRQETQYF.

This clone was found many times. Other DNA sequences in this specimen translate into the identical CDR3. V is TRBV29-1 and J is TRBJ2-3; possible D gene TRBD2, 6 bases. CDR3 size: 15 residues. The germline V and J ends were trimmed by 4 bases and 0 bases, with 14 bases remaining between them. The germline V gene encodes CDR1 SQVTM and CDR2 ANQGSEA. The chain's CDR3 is CSVVWGRRSTDTQYF. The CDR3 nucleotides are TGCAGCGTTGTGTGGGGGAGGCGTAGCACAGATACGCAGTATTTT.

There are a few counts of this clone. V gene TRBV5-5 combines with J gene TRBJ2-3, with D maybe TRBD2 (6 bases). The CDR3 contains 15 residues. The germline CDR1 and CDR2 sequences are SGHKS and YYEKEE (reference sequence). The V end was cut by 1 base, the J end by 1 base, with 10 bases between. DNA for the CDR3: TGTGCCAGCAGCTTGAAGGAGGGTGGCACAGATACGCAGTATTTT. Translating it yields CASSLKEGGTDTQYF.

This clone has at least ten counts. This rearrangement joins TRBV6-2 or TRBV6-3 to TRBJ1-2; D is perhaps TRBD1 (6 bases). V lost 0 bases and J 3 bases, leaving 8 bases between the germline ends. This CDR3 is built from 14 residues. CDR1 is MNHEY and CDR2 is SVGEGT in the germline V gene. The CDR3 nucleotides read TGTGCCAGCAGTTACTCTGACAGGCACTATGGCTACACCTTC. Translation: CASSYSDRHYGYTF.

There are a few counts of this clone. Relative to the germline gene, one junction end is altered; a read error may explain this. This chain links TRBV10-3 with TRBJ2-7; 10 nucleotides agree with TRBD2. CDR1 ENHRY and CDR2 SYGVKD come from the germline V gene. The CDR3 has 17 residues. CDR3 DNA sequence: TGTACCATCAGTTCCCGAGAAGCGGGAGGGCACAGGGGGGAGCAGTACTTC. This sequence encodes CTISSREAGGHRGEQYF.

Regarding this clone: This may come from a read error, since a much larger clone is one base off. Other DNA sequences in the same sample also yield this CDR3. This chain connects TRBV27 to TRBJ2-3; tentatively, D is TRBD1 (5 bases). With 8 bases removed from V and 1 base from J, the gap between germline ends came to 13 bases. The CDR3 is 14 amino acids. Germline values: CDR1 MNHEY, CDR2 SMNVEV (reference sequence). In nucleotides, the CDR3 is TGTGCCAGCGGCCAGGGATCGGGCACAGATACGCAGTATTTT. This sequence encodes CASGQGSGTDTQYF.

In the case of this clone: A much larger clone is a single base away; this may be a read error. The CDR3, as DNA: TGTGCCACCAGTGATTCTGGAAAGGGAGGTCAGCCCCAGCATTTT. Translated: CATSDSGKGGQPQHF. The chain links TRBV24-1 to TRBJ1-5; D is unclear. CDR1 and CDR2 (germline): KGHDR, SFDVKD. Trimming cost V 2 bases and J 6 bases, with 13 bases left between them. The CDR3 contains 15 residues.

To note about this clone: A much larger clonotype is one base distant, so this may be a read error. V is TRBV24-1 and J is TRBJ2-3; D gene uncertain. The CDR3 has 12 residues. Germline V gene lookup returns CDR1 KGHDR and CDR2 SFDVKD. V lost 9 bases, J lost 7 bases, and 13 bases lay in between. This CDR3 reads CATSLGSYTQYF. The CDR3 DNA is TGTGCCACCTCGTTAGGATCATATACGCAGTATTTT.

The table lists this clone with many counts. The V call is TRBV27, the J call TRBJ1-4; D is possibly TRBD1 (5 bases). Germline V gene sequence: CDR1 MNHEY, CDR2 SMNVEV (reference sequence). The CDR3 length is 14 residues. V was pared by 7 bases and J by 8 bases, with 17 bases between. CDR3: CASKRQGFKEKLFF. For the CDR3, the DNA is TGTGCCAGCAAGCGGCAGGGTTTCAAGGAAAAACTGTTTTTT.

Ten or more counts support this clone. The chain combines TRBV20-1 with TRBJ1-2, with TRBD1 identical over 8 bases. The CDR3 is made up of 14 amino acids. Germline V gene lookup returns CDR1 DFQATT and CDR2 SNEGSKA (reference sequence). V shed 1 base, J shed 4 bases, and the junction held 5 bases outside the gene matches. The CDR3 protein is CSARVGDRGYGYTF. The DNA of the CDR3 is TGCAGTGCTAGAGTAGGCGACAGGGGCTATGGCTACACCTTC.